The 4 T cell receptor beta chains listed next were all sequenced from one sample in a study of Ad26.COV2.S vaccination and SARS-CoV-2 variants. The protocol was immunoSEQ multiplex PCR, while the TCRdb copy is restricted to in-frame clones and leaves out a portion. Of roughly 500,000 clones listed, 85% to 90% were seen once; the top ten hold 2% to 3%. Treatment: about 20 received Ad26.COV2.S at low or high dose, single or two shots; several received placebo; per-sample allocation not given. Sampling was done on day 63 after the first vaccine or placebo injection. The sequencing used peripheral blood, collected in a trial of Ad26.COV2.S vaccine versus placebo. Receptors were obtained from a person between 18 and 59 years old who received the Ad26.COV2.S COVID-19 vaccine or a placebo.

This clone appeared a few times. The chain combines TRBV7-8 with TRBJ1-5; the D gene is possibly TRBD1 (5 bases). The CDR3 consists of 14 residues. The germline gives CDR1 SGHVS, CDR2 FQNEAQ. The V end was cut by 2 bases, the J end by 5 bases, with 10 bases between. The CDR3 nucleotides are TGTGCCAGCAGCTTAAAAGGGGAACATCAGCCCCAGCATTTT. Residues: CASSLKGEHQPQHF.

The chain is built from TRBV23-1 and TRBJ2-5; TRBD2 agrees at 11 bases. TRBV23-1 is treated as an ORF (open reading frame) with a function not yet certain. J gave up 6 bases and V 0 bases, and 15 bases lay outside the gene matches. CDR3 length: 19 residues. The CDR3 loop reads CASSQSGASGRRGWQTQYF. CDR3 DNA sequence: TGCGCCAGCAGTCAATCGGGAGCTAGCGGGAGGCGGGGCTGGCAGACCCAGTACTTC.

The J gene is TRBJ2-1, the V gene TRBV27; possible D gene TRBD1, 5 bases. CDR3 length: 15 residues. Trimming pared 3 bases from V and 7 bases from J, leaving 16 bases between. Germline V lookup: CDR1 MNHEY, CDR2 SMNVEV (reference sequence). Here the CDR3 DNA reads TGTGCCAGCAGTTTCCGGACCCAGGGTTGGAATGAGCAGTTCTTC. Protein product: CASSFRTQGWNEQFF.

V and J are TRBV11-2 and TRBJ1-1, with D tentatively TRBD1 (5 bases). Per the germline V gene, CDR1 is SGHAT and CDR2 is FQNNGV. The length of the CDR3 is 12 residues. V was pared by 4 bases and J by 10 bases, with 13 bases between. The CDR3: CASSSQGVGAFF. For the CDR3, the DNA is TGTGCCAGCAGCTCGCAAGGGGTCGGAGCTTTCTTT. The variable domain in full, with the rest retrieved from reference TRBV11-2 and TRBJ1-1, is EAGVAQSPRYKIIEKRQSVAFWCNPISGHATLYWYQQILGQGPKLLIQFQNNGVVDDSQLPKDRFSAERLKGVDSTLKIQPAKLEDSAVYLCASSSQGVGAFFGQGTRLTVV.